This TCR beta chain was sequenced in a study of blood T cells in healthy people across ages. With a J-beta primer mix and a sample-barcoded 5' primer, a second PCR ran about 6 to 11 cycles. TCRdb fed the 5' RACE reads into MiXCR, producing one record per CDR3 protein. The sample has approximately 1,000,000 distinct CDR3 sequences; around 43% are singletons. The CDR3 has 15 amino acids. V lost 2 bases and J 5 bases, leaving 13 bases between the germline ends. The germline gives CDR1 SGHRS, CDR2 YFSETQ. As regards this clonotype: Antigen specificity is unknown.

Overall study findings and caveats: There were more naive CD4+ cells and higher diversity in long-lived donors than in aged donors. In older individuals, TCR beta diversity per million T cells was lower, falling roughly linearly with age.

The sequenced material came from blood. The clonotype comes from a woman aged 55-70 years in good health. V is TRBV5-1 and J is TRBJ1-4; maybe TRBD1 (6 bases). In DNA, the CDR3 is TGCGCCAGCAGCTTACAGGGATTGGGGAATGAAAAACTGTTTTTT. This sequence encodes CASSLQGLGNEKLFF.